The 20 T cell receptor beta chains given below trace back to one sample, sequenced in a study of cytomegalovirus exposure and HLA in healthy donors (dated 2017 in TCRdb). The protocol used for the library was the immunoSEQ multiplex PCR assay. For the multiplex PCR, a mixture combining 60 forward primers for TCR Vbeta segments and 13 reverse primers for TCR Jbeta segments was used. Imported from immuneACCESS, the table was reduced by TCRdb to in-frame sequences with V and J called. These copies leave out some clones; in studies compared against another copy, an unresolved V gene accounts for under half, and the cause of the remainder is not known. The sample has about 150,000 clones on record, approximately 79% of them singletons. The ten largest make up under 0.8% of the sample. Specimen: PBMCs. These receptors were collected from a male donor in good health and CMV-seronegative.

Details on this clone: Within the sample, other DNA sequences also encode this same CDR3. J is TRBJ1-5 and V is TRBV5-6, with D uncertain. Germline assignment: CDR1 SGHDT and CDR2 YYEEEE. The V end was cut by 0 bases, the J end by 6 bases, with 4 bases between. The CDR3 covers 12 residues. The chain's CDR3 is CASSLGSQPQHF. DNA for the CDR3: TGTGCCAGCAGCTTGGGGAGTCAGCCCCAGCATTTT.

The sample holds a few counts of this clone. V and J are TRBV5-6 and TRBJ2-7, with 15 bases that match TRBD2. From germline, CDR1 is SGHDT and CDR2 YYEEEE. Losses at the gene ends were 4 bases for V and 9 bases for J; bases not matched to a gene: 5. The length of the CDR3 is 14 residues. As DNA, the CDR3 is TGTGCCAGCAGCGTGGGACTAGCGGGGGGAGTGCAGTACTTC. Translating gives CASSVGLAGGVQYF.

The chain has TRBV19 and TRBJ1-1; the D is unclear. V lost 9 bases, J lost 5 bases, and 28 bases lay in between. CDR1 and CDR2 from the germline V gene are LNHDA and SQIVND (reference sequence). The CDR3 loop spans 17 amino acids. CDR3 protein: CASHEGVGSPSRTEAFF. The CDR3 region has the DNA TGTGCCAGCCACGAGGGAGTGGGCTCCCCTAGTCGGACTGAAGCTTTCTTT.

This chain joins TRBV2 and TRBJ2-3; 9 bases fit TRBD2. Trimming removed 4 bases from V and 6 bases from J; junction bases left unmatched: 8. In germline, CDR1 is SNHLY, CDR2 FYNNEI. The CDR3 is 15 residues long. CDR3 residues: CASSVVAGAGDTQYF. CDR3 DNA sequence: TGTGCCAGCAGTGTTGTAGCGGGGGCCGGGGATACGCAGTATTTT. The whole variable domain, remainder taken from reference TRBV2 and TRBJ2-3, is EPEVTQTPSHQVTQMGQEVILRCVPISNHLYFYWYRQILGQKVEFLVSFYNNEISEKSEIFDDQFSVERPDGSNFTLKIRSTKLEDSAMYFCASSVVAGAGDTQYFGPGTRLTVL.

This chain joins TRBV27 and TRBJ2-2; the match to TRBD1 covers 9 bases. Looked up from germline, CDR1 is MNHEY and CDR2 is SMNVEV (reference sequence). Trimming took 8 bases from V and 5 from J; bases not matched to a gene: 6. The CDR3 length is 14 residues. The CDR3 reads CASDTGGETGELFF. CDR3 nucleotide sequence: TGTGCCAGCGACACAGGGGGCGAAACCGGGGAGCTGTTTTTT.

The chain joins TRBV28 to TRBJ2-5; 8 bases match TRBD1. CDR1 and CDR2 (germline): MDHEN, SYDVKM. The V and J ends lost 6 bases and 4 bases, in that order; junction bases with no gene match: 7. CDR3 length equals 14 residues. For the CDR3, the DNA is TGTGCCAGCAGAAGCGACAGGGGACCAGAGACCCAGTACTTC. This encodes CASRSDRGPETQYF. Combining the CDR3 with reference TRBV28 and TRBJ2-5 gives the whole variable domain DVKVTQSSRYLVKRTGEKVFLECVQDMDHENMFWYRQDPGLGLRLIYFSYDVKMKEKGDIPEGYSVSREKKERFSLILESASTNQTSMYLCASRSDRGPETQYFGPGTRLLVL.

The chain is built from TRBV2 and TRBJ2-6; 13 nucleotides line up with TRBD2. The V and J ends lost 5 bases and 0 bases, in that order; junction bases with no gene match: 1. The CDR3 has 17 residues. Per germline, CDR1 SNHLY and CDR2 FYNNEI. The CDR3 DNA follows: TGTGCCAGCAGTAGACTAGCGGGAGGCTCTGGGGCCAACGTCCTGACTTTC. Protein product: CASSRLAGGSGANVLTF.

This chain links TRBV7-2 with TRBJ2-7; D may be TRBD1 (6 bases). CDR3 length equals 14 residues. The ends were cut back, 3 bases at V and 0 bases at J, with 9 bases in the middle. In germline, CDR1 is SGHTA, CDR2 FQGNSA. Here the CDR3 DNA reads TGTGCCAGCAGCTTTGACAGGAACTCCTACGAGCAGTACTTC. Protein: CASSFDRNSYEQYF.

The V gene is TRBV21-1, the J gene TRBJ2-7; the table's D call TRBD2 went unverified against the DNA. TRBV21-1 is deemed a pseudogene. The CDR3 extends over 13 amino acids. The CDR3 nucleotides read TGTGCCAGCAGCCCCAGTGGGGGGTCCGAGCAGTACTTC. It is translated as CASSPSGGSEQYF.

V usage is TRBV27 and J usage is TRBJ1-2; D is possibly TRBD1 (5 bases). CDR1 and CDR2 (germline): MNHEY, SMNVEV (reference sequence). CDR3 length equals 14 residues. Deletions cut 2 bases from V and 6 bases from J, with 13 bases between. CDR3 sequence reads: CASSLDRGRDGYTF. DNA of the CDR3: TGTGCCAGCAGTTTAGATCGGGGGAGGGATGGCTACACCTTC.

This chain connects TRBV2 to TRBJ1-5, with 8 positions matching TRBD1. The length of the CDR3 is 14 residues. The germline gives CDR1 SNHLY, CDR2 FYNNEI. J gave up 2 bases and V 6 bases, and 3 bases lay outside the gene matches. CDR3 DNA: TGTGCCAGCAGACCGGGACAGGGCAATCAGCCCCAGCATTTT. It is translated as CASRPGQGNQPQHF. Combining the CDR3 with reference TRBV2 and TRBJ1-5 gives the whole variable domain EPEVTQTPSHQVTQMGQEVILRCVPISNHLYFYWYRQILGQKVEFLVSFYNNEISEKSEIFDDQFSVERPDGSNFTLKIRSTKLEDSAMYFCASRPGQGNQPQHFGDGTRLSIL.

The chain carries TRBV5-1 and TRBJ2-2; D is possibly TRBD2 (6 bases). Trimming shortened V by 0 bases and J by 6 bases, and 9 bases separated the two germline ends. Looked up from germline, CDR1 is SGHRS and CDR2 is YFSETQ. This CDR3 contains 14 residues. This CDR3 is CASSLDGSSGELFF. The CDR3 DNA reads as TGCGCCAGCAGCTTGGACGGGAGTTCCGGGGAGCTGTTTTTT.

The rearrangement joins TRBV7-8 to TRBJ2-5, with D possibly matching TRBD2 (6 bases). The DNA end is a closer match to TRBJ2-7, so the J assignment may be wrong. Germline V CDR1 and CDR2: SGHVS, FQNEAQ. The CDR3 length is 12 residues. CDR3 sequence (DNA): TGTGCCAGCAGCTTAGGGGGGGTCGAGCAGTACTTC. It encodes CASSLGGVEQYF.

This clone appeared a few times. V is TRBV19 and J is TRBJ2-7; 10 positions agree with TRBD2. The CDR3 is 14 residues long. J was trimmed by 1 base and V by 5 bases; bases with no gene match: 2. Per germline, CDR1 LNHDA and CDR2 SQIVND (reference sequence). The CDR3 nucleotides are TGTGCCAGTAGTCCACTAGCGGGGTCCTACGAGCAGTACTTC. Its translation is CASSPLAGSYEQYF.

The chain uses TRBV19 and TRBJ1-5; D is undetermined. The germline V gene encodes CDR1 LNHDA and CDR2 SQIVND (reference sequence). V gave up 3 bases and J gave up 3 bases, with 9 bases separating them. This CDR3 is 14 amino acids long. CDR3 in amino acids: CASSIWRDNQPQHF. CDR3 in DNA: TGTGCCAGTAGTATTTGGAGGGACAATCAGCCCCAGCATTTT.

The genes are TRBV7-8 and TRBJ1-3; D is possibly TRBD1 (6 bases). Trimming stripped 5 bases from V and 3 bases from J, with 20 bases between. This CDR3 has 17 amino acids. The germline V gene has CDR1 SGHVS and CDR2 FQNEAQ. The CDR3 sequence is CASSPIPQGPIGNTIYF. In nucleotides, the CDR3 is TGTGCCAGCAGCCCTATCCCTCAGGGGCCAATTGGAAACACCATATATTTT.

The chain uses TRBV6-5 and TRBJ1-1; no definite D call. The CDR3 has 14 amino acids. Germline CDR1 and CDR2: MNHEY and SVGAGI. V gave up 6 bases and J gave up 2 bases, with 13 bases separating them. The CDR3 sequence: CASSLTSINTEAFF. DNA for the CDR3: TGTGCCAGCAGCCTGACAAGTATTAACACTGAAGCTTTCTTT.

The rearrangement uses TRBV5-4 and TRBJ1-1; D perhaps matches TRBD1 (5 bases). The CDR3 consists of 14 residues. Between the trimmed V and J ends, which lost 2 bases and 6 bases, there was a span of 14 bases. The V gene's germline CDR1 is SGHNT and CDR2 YYREEE (reference sequence). In DNA form, the CDR3 reads TGTGCCAGCAGCTTCGGGGGATCCGTGTCTGAAGCTTTCTTT. It yields the protein CASSFGGSVSEAFF.

The V and J genes are TRBV4-3 and TRBJ2-7, with TRBD1 identical over 8 bases. Per germline, CDR1 LGHNA and CDR2 YSLEER. J lost 1 base, V lost 1 base, and 3 bases had no gene match. The CDR3 runs 15 residues. As DNA, the CDR3 is TGCGCCAGCAGCCAAGGGACAGGGACATCCTACGAGCAGTACTTC. Translation gives CASSQGTGTSYEQYF.

This clone showed up just a few times. The gene calls are TRBV10-3 and TRBJ2-1; TRBD2 aligns across 11 bases. V lost 4 bases to trimming and J lost 3 bases; unmatched junction nucleotides: 8. This CDR3 spans 17 amino acids. Germline CDR1 reads ENHRY; CDR2 reads SYGVKD. CDR3 in amino acids: CAISAGTSGPIYNEQFF. In nucleotides, the CDR3 is TGTGCCATCAGTGCCGGGACTAGCGGACCAATCTACAATGAGCAGTTCTTC.